This T cell receptor (beta chain) was identified during a study of blood T cell repertoires in COVID-19. At the level of the study: COVID-19 samples, acute and convalescent, were from the United States, Italy and Spain. Sources were T cells, B-cell-depleted T cells, or PBMCs; the material itself was cDNA or gDNA.

In the original processing: From reference gene primer amplification, estimates of nucleated cell counts were derived. The table came from immunoSEQ multiplex PCR; TCRdb's copy has only in-frame clones and leaves some out. Clone size and V and J calls were adopted from that table, with D and trimming inferred from the DNA. The table lists some 50,000 clones, just over 85% of them singletons. Germline CDR1 LNHDA, CDR2 SQIVND (reference sequence). With 5 bases removed from V and 6 bases from J, the gap between germline ends came to 16 bases. The CDR3 covers 14 residues. Sequenced material: peripheral blood. The source of this sequence is a man older than 75 with acute or convalescent COVID-19. V usage is TRBV19 and J usage is TRBJ1-2, with no clear D. The CDR3 is CASSLKGGVDGYTF. The CDR3 coding sequence is TGTGCCAGTAGTCTCAAGGGAGGAGTGGATGGCTACACCTTC.